Listed below are T cell receptor beta chains from one sample, sequenced in a study of beta chain features in type 1 diabetes. Clones were read by immunoSEQ multiplex PCR, and TCRdb kept only the in-frame ones, dropping some. Of 130,000 or so clones listed, roughly 9.7% are singletons. Sequencing used central memory CD4+ T cells from blood. The receptors derive from a woman between 40 and 50 years old in good health. Both conserved end residues are part of each CDR3. The D gene is left open where the match is weak. Not every row has a clone size; where given, it reads once, few, many or a size class.

abundance	v_gene	j_gene	d_gene	CDR3nt	CDR3aa
few	TRBV7-9	TRBJ2-1	.	TGTGCCAGCAGCTTAGGTGCCGGGGTTCTTGATGAGCAGTTCTTC	CASSLGAGVLDEQFF
few	TRBV19	TRBJ2-1	.	TGTGCCAGTAGTGTGATGGGGGCGCGCGATGAGCAGTTCTTC	CASSVMGARDEQFF
many	TRBV7-2	TRBJ2-7	TRBD2	TGTGCCAGCAGCGCCCTAATAGCGGGGGAAAGAGACGAGCAGTACTTC	CASSALIAGERDEQYF
.	TRBV4-2	TRBJ1-2	TRBD1	TGTGCCAGCAGCCGGGACACGTTGGCAGGGGGTTCTAACTATGGCTACACCTTC	CASSRDTLAGGSNYGYTF
few	TRBV7-9	TRBJ1-5	.	TGTGCCAGCAGCCGACAGGAAAATCAGCCCCAGCATTTT	CASSRQENQPQHF
.	TRBV6-1	TRBJ2-1	TRBD2	TGTGCCAGCAGTTTTCTAGCGGGGGACAATGAGCAGTTCTTC	CASSFLAGDNEQFF
many	TRBV5-1	TRBJ2-5	.	TGCGCCAGCAGCTTATTAGGGGGGGCCGTCGAGACCCAGTACTTC	CASSLLGGAVETQYF
.	TRBV5-1	TRBJ2-2	.	TGCGCCAGCCGGGTTAGTTCGGGCACCGGGGAGCTGTTTTTT	CASRVSSGTGELFF
many	TRBV28	TRBJ1-5	TRBD1	TGTGCCAGCAGTATTGGACAGGCCGGCAATCAGCCCCAGCATTTT	CASSIGQAGNQPQHF
once	TRBV29-1	TRBJ2-7	.	TGCAGCGTTGCTCCAGGACTGGGGGAGCAGTACTTC	CSVAPGLGEQYF
few	TRBV25-1	TRBJ2-3	.	TGTGCCAGCAGTGATGTCGGGGGGCCCACAGATACGCAGTATTTT	CASSDVGGPTDTQYF
.	TRBV7-9	TRBJ2-5	TRBD1	TGTGCCACCGCGAGAGGGGGCGGGGAGACCCAGTACTTC	CATARGGGETQYF
few	TRBV9	TRBJ2-1	.	TGTGCCAGCAGCGAGGGCCTCGGCAGGGGCAATGAGCAGTTCTTC	CASSEGLGRGNEQFF
few	TRBV20-1	TRBJ1-1	.	TGCAGTGCTGGGGACACCACTGAAGCTTTCTTT	CSAGDTTEAFF
.	TRBV11-2	TRBJ1-3	.	TGTGCCAGCAGCTTGGTACAGGGCCCGGACACCATATATTTT	CASSLVQGPDTIYF
.	TRBV7-2	TRBJ1-2	.	TGTGCCAGCAGCCCTCGGGTGGTGCGCTATGGCTACACCTTC	CASSPRVVRYGYTF